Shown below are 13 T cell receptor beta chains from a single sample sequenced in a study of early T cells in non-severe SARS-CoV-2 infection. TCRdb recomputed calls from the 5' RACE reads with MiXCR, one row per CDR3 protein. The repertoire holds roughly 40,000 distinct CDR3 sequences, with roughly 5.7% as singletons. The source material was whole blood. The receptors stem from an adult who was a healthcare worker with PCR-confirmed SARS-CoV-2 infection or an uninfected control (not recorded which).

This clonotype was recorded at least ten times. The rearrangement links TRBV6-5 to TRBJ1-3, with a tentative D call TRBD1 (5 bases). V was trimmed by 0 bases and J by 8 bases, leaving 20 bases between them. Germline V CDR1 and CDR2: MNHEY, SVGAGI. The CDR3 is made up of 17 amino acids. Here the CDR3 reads CASSYSFSGRQGDTIYF. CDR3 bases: TGTGCCAGCAGTTACTCTTTTTCGGGTCGGCAGGGAGACACCATATATTTT.

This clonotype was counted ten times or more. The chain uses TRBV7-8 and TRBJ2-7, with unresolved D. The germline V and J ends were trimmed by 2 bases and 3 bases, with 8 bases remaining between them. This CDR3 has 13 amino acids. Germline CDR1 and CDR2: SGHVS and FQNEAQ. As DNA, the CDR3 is TGTGCCAGCAGCTTATTGCCCGGCTACGAGCAGTACTTC. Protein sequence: CASSLLPGYEQYF.

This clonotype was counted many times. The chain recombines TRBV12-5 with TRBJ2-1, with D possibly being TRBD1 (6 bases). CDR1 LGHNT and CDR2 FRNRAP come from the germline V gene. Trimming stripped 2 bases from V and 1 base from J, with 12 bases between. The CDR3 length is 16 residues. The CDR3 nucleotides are TGTGCTAGTGGTTTGCCACGGCAGGGGTCCTACAATGAGCAGTTCTTC. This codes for CASGLPRQGSYNEQFF.

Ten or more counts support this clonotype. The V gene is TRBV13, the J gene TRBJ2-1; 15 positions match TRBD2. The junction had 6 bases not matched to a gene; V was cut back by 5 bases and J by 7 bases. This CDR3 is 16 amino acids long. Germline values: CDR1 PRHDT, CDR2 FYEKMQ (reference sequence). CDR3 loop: CASSLGLAGGFNEQFF. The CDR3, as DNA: TGTGCCAGCAGCCTCGGACTAGCGGGAGGGTTTAATGAGCAGTTCTTC. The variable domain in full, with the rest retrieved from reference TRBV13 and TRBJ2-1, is AAGVIQSPRHLIKEKRETATLKCYPIPRHDTVYWYQQGPGQDPQFLISFYEKMQSDKGSIPDRFSAQQFSDYHSELNMSSLELGDSALYFCASSLGLAGGFNEQFFGPGTRLTVL.

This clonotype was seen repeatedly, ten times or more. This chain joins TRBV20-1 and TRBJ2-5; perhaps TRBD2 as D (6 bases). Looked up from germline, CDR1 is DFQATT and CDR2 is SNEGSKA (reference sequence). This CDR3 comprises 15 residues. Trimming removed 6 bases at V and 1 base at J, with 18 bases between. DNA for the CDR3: TGCAGTGCCCCCCCCGTGGAGGGGACCCAAGAGACCCAGTACTTC. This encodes CSAPPVEGTQETQYF.

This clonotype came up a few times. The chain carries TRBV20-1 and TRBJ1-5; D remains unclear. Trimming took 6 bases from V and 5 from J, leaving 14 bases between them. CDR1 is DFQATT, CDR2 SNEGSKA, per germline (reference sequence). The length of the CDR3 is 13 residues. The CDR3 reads CSAIGRVYQPQHF. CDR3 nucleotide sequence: TGCAGTGCAATCGGACGGGTCTATCAGCCCCAGCATTTT.

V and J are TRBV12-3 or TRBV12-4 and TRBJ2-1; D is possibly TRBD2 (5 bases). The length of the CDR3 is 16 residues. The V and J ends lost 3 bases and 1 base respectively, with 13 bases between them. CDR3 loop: CASSFAEAYSYNEQFF. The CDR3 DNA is TGTGCCAGCAGTTTCGCGGAGGCCTATTCCTACAATGAGCAGTTCTTC.

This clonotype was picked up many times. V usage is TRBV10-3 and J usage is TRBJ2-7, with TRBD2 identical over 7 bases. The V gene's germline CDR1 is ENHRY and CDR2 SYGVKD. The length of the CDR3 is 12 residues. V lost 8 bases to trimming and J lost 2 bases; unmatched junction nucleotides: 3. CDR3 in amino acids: CAIGEGPYEQYF. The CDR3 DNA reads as TGTGCCATCGGGGAGGGCCCCTACGAGCAGTACTTC.

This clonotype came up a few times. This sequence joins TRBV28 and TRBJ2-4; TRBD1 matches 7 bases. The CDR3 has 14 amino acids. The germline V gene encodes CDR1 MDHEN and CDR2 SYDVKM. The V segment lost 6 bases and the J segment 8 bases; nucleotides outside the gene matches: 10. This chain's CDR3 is CASRPRQGVYIQYF. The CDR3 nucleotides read TGTGCCAGCAGACCGAGACAGGGAGTCTACATTCAGTACTTC.

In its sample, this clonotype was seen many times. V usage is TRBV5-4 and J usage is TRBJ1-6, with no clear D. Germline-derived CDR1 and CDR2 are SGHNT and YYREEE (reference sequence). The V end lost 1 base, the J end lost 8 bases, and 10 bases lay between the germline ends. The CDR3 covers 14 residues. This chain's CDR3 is CASSLRLDDSPLHF. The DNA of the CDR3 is TGTGCCAGCAGCTTGAGACTCGATGATTCACCCCTCCACTTT.

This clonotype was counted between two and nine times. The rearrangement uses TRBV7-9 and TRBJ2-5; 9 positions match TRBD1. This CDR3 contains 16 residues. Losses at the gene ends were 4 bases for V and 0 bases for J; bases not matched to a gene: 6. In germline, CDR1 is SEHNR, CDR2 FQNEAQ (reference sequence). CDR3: CASSSMDRGDQETQYF. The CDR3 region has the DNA TGTGCCAGCAGCTCAATGGACAGGGGCGACCAAGAGACCCAGTACTTC.

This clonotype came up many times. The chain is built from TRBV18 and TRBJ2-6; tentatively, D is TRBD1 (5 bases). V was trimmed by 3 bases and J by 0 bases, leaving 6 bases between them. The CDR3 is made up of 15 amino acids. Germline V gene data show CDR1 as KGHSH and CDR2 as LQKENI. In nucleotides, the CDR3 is TGTGCCAGCTCACCGGACAACTCTGGGGCCAACGTCCTGACTTTC. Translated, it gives CASSPDNSGANVLTF.

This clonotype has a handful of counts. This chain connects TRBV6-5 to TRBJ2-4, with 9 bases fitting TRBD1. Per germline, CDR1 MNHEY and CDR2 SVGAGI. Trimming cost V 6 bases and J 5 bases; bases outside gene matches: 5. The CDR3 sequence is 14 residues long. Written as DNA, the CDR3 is TGTGCCAGCAGACTAACAGGGGGCGAAAACATTCAGTACTTC. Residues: CASRLTGGENIQYF.